These T cell receptor beta chains were read from a single sample in a study of response to subunit inactivated influenza vaccine. MiXCR, applied by TCRdb to the RT-PCR reads, yields one record per CDR3 protein. The profile shows around 580,000 distinct CDR3 sequences, around 13% of them singletons. Sequenced material: PBMCs from blood, taken 11 to 12 days after vaccination. Source of these receptors: a man aged 45 to 65 who received an inactivated influenza vaccine. Both conserved end residues are part of each CDR3. A D gene is named only where the DNA matches it firmly. Clone size is given for some rows only: seen once, a few or many times, or a class if the clone is expanded.

v_gene	d_gene	abundance	j_gene	CDR3nt	CDR3aa
TRBV4-3	NA	NA	TRBJ2-3	TGCGCCAGCAGCCAGCGGACTGGCGCCACAGATACGCAGTATTTT	CASSQRTGATDTQYF
TRBV13	NA	few	TRBJ2-1	TGTGCCAGCAGCTCAATGGAGAGCTCCTACAATGAGCAGTTCTTC	CASSSMESSYNEQFF
TRBV7-2	TRBD1	NA	TRBJ2-7	TGTGCCAGCAGCTGGGACAGGGGGTCGGGCGAGCAGTACTTC	CASSWDRGSGEQYF
TRBV6-1	TRBD1	NA	TRBJ2-3	TGTGCCAGCAGACCACCACAGGGGGCAGGGCCAGGCACGCAGTATTTT	CASRPPQGAGPGTQYF
TRBV5-6	TRBD1	NA	TRBJ1-6	TGTGCCAGCAGCTTCGGCGGGACAGGGGGTTATAATTCACCCCTCCACTTT	CASSFGGTGGYNSPLHF
TRBV20-1	NA	few	TRBJ1-1	TGCAGTGCTAGTAGGGGCTCGGGGATTAATGAAGCTTTCTTT	CSASRGSGINEAFF
TRBV4-3	NA	few	TRBJ2-7	TGCGCCAGCAGCCAAGATCCGGGCCGCTACGAGCAGTACTTC	CASSQDPGRYEQYF
TRBV4-3	NA	NA	TRBJ1-4	TGCGCCAGCGGAGACAGACATACAGGGACTAATGAAAAACTGTTTTTT	CASGDRHTGTNEKLFF
TRBV7-9	TRBD2	few	TRBJ2-3	TGTGCCAGCAAGCCCACTAGCGGAGATACGCAGTATTTT	CASKPTSGDTQYF
TRBV4-3	NA	few	TRBJ2-3	TGCGCCAGCAGCCCAGAAGCGGAGGGGGGTGCAGATACGCAGTATTTT	CASSPEAEGGADTQYF
TRBV27	TRBD2	NA	TRBJ2-4	TGTGCCAGCAGTGGAACGGGACTATCGTCCAACATTCAGTACTTC	CASSGTGLSSNIQYF
TRBV5-1	TRBD1	NA	TRBJ2-1	TGCGCCAGCAGCTTGCTTGGGGGACAGGGTAGCGATGAGCAGTTCTTC	CASSLLGGQGSDEQFF
TRBV15	TRBD1	NA	TRBJ2-7	TGTGCCACCAGCAGTGATTGGACAGGGGAGGGCGAGCAGTACTTC	CATSSDWTGEGEQYF
TRBV12-3/TRBV12-4	NA	many	TRBJ2-7	TGTGCCAGCAGTTTAGCTTATACCGCAGAGCAGTACTTC	CASSLAYTAEQYF